This TCR beta chain was captured by sequencing in a study of tumor and adjacent non-tumor tissue in lung cancer. Study-level background: The cohort had roughly 12 adenocarcinoma, 2 squamous cell and 1 small cell patients. Stage I to III disease affected over nine men and 5 women aged roughly 31 to 80.

This CDR3 is 15 amino acids long. The germline gives CDR1 SQVTM, CDR2 ANQGSEA. Trimming left V 4 bases short and J 4 bases short, with 19 bases between. Notes on the study in general: TCR diversity was significantly greater in tumor than normal lung tissue.

No cell sorting was done before RNA was extracted from the tissue. Distant lung tissue was collected more than 3 cm away from the tumor edge. Newly diagnosed lung cancer patients had thoracic surgery in China, August–November 2014, without prior chemotherapy. In the case of this clonotype: What it binds is not known.

TCRbeta libraries were built with three rounds of nested PCR, modified from ARM-PCR. MiXCR was run by TCRdb on the multiplex PCR reads, yielding one entry per CDR3 protein. Found here are approximately 100,000 distinct CDR3 sequences, 65% of them singletons; the top ten hold roughly 19%. The specimen was distant non-tumor lung tissue. The source of this sequence is a man younger than 40 with non-small cell lung cancer. The chain uses TRBV29-1 and TRBJ2-5, with D possibly being TRBD2 (5 bases). CDR3 region: CSVGLPGVFGETQYF. The CDR3 region has the DNA TGCAGCGTTGGCCTTCCCGGGGTCTTCGGAGAGACCCAGTACTTC.